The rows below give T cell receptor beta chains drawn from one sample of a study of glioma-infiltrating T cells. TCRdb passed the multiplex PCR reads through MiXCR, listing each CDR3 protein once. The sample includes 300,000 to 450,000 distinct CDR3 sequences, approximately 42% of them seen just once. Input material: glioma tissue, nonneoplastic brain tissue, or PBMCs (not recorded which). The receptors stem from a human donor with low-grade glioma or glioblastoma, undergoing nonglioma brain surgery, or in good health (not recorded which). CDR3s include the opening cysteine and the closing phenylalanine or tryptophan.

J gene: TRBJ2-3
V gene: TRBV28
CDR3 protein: CASSPPYPGAPDTQYF

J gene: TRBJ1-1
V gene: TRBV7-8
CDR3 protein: CASSLVRGRTNTEAFF

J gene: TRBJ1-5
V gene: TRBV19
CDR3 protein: CASSTLPGPIRQPQHF

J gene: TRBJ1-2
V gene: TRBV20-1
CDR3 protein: CNASRGQGYTF

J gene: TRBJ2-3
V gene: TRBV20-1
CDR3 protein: CSAGRSATQYF

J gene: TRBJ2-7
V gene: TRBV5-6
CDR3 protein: CASSLAGLGSYEQYF

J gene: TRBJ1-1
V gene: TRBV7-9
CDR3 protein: CASSHRQDDRPFF

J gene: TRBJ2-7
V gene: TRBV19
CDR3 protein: CASSIADGGYEQYF

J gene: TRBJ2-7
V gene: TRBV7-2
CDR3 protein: CASSYGPRVYEQYF

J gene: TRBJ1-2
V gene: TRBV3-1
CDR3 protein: CASSSHPGWGYTF

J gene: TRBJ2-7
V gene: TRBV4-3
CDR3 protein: CASSQDPWVREQYF

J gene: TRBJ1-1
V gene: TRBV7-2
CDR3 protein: CASSLAGLYTEAFF

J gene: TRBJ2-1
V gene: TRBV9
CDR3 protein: CASSVGTAYNEQFF

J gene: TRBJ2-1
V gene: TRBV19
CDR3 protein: CASKAGPFGGYEQFF

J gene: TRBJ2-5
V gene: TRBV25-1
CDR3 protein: CASSEGGQGRETQYF

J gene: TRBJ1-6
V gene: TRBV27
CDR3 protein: CASSSPTREENSPLHF

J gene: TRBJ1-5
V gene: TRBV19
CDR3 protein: CASSSRTVSVAQHF

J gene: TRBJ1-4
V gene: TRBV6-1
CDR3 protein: CATSDGQGPEKLFF

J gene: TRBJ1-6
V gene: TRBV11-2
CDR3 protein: CASSPDDRVDSPLHF

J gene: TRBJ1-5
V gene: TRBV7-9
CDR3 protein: CASTTQGSNQPQHF

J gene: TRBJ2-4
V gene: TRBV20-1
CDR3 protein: CSAREPWTSGAGPNIQYF

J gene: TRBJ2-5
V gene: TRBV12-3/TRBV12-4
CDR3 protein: CASSPPSGRVETQYF

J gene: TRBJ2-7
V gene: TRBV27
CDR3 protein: CASSLGRAYERYF

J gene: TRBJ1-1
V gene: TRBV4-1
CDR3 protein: CASSQDPYTGAEAFF

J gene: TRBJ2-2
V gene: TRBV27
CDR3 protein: CASSLMHNTGELFF

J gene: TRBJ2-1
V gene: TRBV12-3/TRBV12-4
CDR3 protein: CASQREENNEQFF

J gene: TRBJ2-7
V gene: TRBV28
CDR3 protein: CASSLRGAPAYEQYF

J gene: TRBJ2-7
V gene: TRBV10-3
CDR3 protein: CAINSGSTEQYF

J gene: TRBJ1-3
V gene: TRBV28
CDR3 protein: CASSPRGGNTIYF

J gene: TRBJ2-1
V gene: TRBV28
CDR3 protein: CASRPGLAGYEEQFF

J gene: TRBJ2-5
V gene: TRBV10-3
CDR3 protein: CAISGQQETQYF

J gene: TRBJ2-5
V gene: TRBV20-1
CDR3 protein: CSARVAPGQETQYF

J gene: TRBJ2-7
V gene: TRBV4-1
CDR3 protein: CASSQESGTDTYEQYF

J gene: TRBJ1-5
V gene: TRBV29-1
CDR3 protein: CGVGLTNQPQHF

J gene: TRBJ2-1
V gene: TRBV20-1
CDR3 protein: CSARVPRREWDEQFF

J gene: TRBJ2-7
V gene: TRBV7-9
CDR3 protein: CASSPTTRREQYF

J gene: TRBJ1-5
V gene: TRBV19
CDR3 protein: CASSSDSWTGINLPQHF

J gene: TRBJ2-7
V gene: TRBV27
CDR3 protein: CASSLSGASYEQYF

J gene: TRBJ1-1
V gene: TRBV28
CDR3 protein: CASSLRGNTEAFF

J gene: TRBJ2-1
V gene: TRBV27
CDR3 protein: CASRAGLAGAFSYNEQFF

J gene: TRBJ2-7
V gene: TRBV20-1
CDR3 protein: CSAARDTYEQYF

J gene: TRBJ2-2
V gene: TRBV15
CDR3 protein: CATSRGLAAGNTGELFF

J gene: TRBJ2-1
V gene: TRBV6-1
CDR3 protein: CASSSEQGFGSNEQLF